The 29 T cell receptor beta chains below were found in one sample sequenced in a study of OX40 agonist ivuxolimab in advanced cancers. Measured with immunoSEQ multiplex PCR; TCRdb has only the in-frame clones, and not every one. The sample consists of approximately 98,000 clones, 70% to 85% of them appearing once. The source was CD4+ or CD8+ T cells sorted from blood, collected in a trial of the OX40 agonist ivuxolimab. Receptor source: an adult with an advanced solid tumor such as melanoma, head and neck, liver or kidney cancer.

This clone came up a few times. The chain is built from TRBV7-3 and TRBJ2-3; D is perhaps TRBD2 (5 bases). CDR1 is SGHTA, CDR2 FQGTGA, per germline. The V end was cut by 2 bases, the J end by 1 base, with 16 bases between. This CDR3 contains 17 residues. The CDR3 DNA reads TGTGCCAGCAGCTTATCCCACCGGAGGTCGGGCACAGATACGCAGTATTTT. It specifies CASSLSHRRSGTDTQYF.

This clone was found once. V and J are TRBV7-3 and TRBJ2-3; D is unresolved. V was shortened by 3 bases and J by 2 bases, with 6 bases between the two germline ends. The CDR3 sequence is 13 residues long. Germline V gene sequence: CDR1 SGHTA, CDR2 FQGTGA. CDR3 protein: CASSFDLTDTQYF. The CDR3 bases are TGTGCCAGCAGCTTTGACCTCACAGATACGCAGTATTTT. The whole variable domain, remainder taken from reference TRBV7-3 and TRBJ2-3, is GAGVSQTPSNKVTEKGKYVELRCDPISGHTALYWYRQSLGQGPEFLIYFQGTGAADDSGLPNDRFFAVRPEGSVSTLKIQRTERGDSAVYLCASSFDLTDTQYFGPGTRLTVL.

This clone showed up just once. This chain connects TRBV5-1 to TRBJ2-1; possibly TRBD2 for D (6 bases). The germline CDR1 and CDR2 sequences are SGHRS and YFSETQ. CDR3 length: 15 amino acids. Trimming removed 0 bases from V and 15 bases from J, with 22 bases in between. The CDR3 sequence is CASSLAWGVGQGWFF. The CDR3 DNA is TGCGCCAGCAGCTTGGCCTGGGGGGTCGGCCAAGGGTGGTTCTTC.

The chain has TRBV2 and TRBJ2-3, with D perhaps matching TRBD2 (6 bases). Trimming left V 6 bases short and J 2 bases short, with 12 bases between. The CDR3 sequence is 14 residues long. Per germline, CDR1 SNHLY and CDR2 FYNNEI. The DNA for the CDR3 is TGTGCCAGCAGCGGCGGGGCGAACACAGATACGCAGTATTTT. Translation: CASSGGANTDTQYF.

The V gene is TRBV7-3, the J gene TRBJ1-1; D is undetermined. The CDR3 loop spans 13 amino acids. Germline-derived CDR1 and CDR2 are SGHTA and FQGTGA. The germline V and J ends were trimmed by 1 base and 1 base, with 4 bases remaining between them. In DNA, the CDR3 is TGTGCCAGCAGCTTAAAATGGAACACTGAAGCTTTCTTT. Protein: CASSLKWNTEAFF.

V and J are TRBV5-8 and TRBJ2-5; possibly TRBD2 for D (5 bases). Germline CDR1 and CDR2: SGHTS and YDEGEE. The CDR3 has 15 amino acids. Trimming took 0 bases from V and 5 from J, leaving 14 bases between them. The CDR3 coding sequence is TGTGCCAGCAGCTTGGCGGCAGGACGAGGGGAGACCCAGTACTTC. It specifies CASSLAAGRGETQYF.

The sample holds a few counts of this clone. The gene calls are TRBV27 and TRBJ2-7; D might be TRBD2 (6 bases). The V and J ends lost 8 bases and 7 bases respectively, with 15 bases between them. The germline V gene has CDR1 MNHEY and CDR2 SMNVEV (reference sequence). The CDR3 runs 12 residues. The chain's CDR3 is CASGRLRGEQYF. CDR3 DNA sequence: TGTGCCAGCGGGCGACTCCGGGGGGAGCAGTACTTC.

This chain connects TRBV7-6 to TRBJ2-1; 14 bases agree with TRBD2. Per germline, CDR1 SGHVS and CDR2 FNYEAQ. The junction had 3 bases not matched to a gene; V was cut back by 5 bases and J by 6 bases. The CDR3 totals 15 residues. For the CDR3, the DNA is TGTGCCAGCAGCCCGGGGACTAGCGGGAGCAATGAGCAGTTCTTC. Translated: CASSPGTSGSNEQFF.

V and J are TRBV14 and TRBJ2-2, with D possibly TRBD1 on 5 matching bases. The CDR3 length is 15 residues. The germline CDR1 and CDR2 sequences are SGHDN and FVKESK. Trimming removed 1 base from V and 9 bases from J, with 15 bases in between. CDR3 amino acids: CASSQGGGFRRELFF. In nucleotides, the CDR3 is TGTGCCAGCAGCCAAGGGGGCGGATTCCGCCGGGAGCTGTTTTTT.

V and J are TRBV6-6 and TRBJ2-7; D might be TRBD2 (5 bases). Trimming cost V 6 bases and J 2 bases, with 11 bases left between them. Per germline, CDR1 MNHNY and CDR2 SVGAGI (reference sequence). CDR3 length: 13 residues. The CDR3 DNA follows: TGTGCCAGCAGACCTAAACTAGCCTACGAGCAGTACTTC. Its translation: CASRPKLAYEQYF.

This chain uses TRBV4-2 with TRBJ2-2, with D perhaps given as TRBD1 or TRBD2 (5 bases each). Germline assignment: CDR1 LGHNA and CDR2 YNFKEQ. This CDR3 comprises 17 residues. Trimming shortened V by 0 bases and J by 5 bases, and 16 bases separated the two germline ends. CDR3 in DNA: TGTGCCAGCAGCCAAGATCTTGGGTGGGGGAAGACCGGGGAGCTGTTTTTT. As protein: CASSQDLGWGKTGELFF.

This chain joins TRBV5-1 and TRBJ2-5; tentatively, D is TRBD1 (6 bases). The J call is uncertain, as TRBJ2-7 better fits the DNA end. CDR3 length equals 14 residues. Per the germline V gene, CDR1 is SGHRS and CDR2 is YFSETQ. The CDR3 DNA is TGCGCCAGCAGCTTCCAGGGGAATGTGGACGAGCAGTACTTC. Its translation is CASSFQGNVDEQYF.

The chain has TRBV5-1 and TRBJ2-6, with no clear D. This CDR3 is built from 16 residues. Trimming took off 4 bases at V and 0 bases at J, with 11 bases between the two ends. The V gene's germline CDR1 is SGHRS and CDR2 YFSETQ. In DNA form, the CDR3 reads TGCGCCAGCAGCCCGGCTTCCGTCTCTGGGGCCAACGTCCTGACTTTC. This gives the protein CASSPASVSGANVLTF.

The chain is built from TRBV5-4 and TRBJ1-2; D not resolved. There are 13 residues in the CDR3. The V end was cut by 4 bases, the J end by 1 base, with 8 bases between. Germline CDR1 and CDR2: SGHNT and YYREEE (reference sequence). The CDR3, as DNA: TGTGCCAGCAGCCTGGACCGTAACTATGGCTACACCTTC. Translating gives CASSLDRNYGYTF.

The V call is TRBV5-6, the J call TRBJ2-2; D may be TRBD1 (6 bases). Germline CDR1 reads SGHDT; CDR2 reads YYEEEE. Trimming removed 4 bases at V and 0 bases at J, with 10 bases between. The CDR3 has 15 residues. Here the CDR3 DNA reads TGTGCCAGCAGCCTTCAGGGGACGAACACCGGGGAGCTGTTTTTT. Translated: CASSLQGTNTGELFF. Full variable domain (rest looked up from reference TRBV5-6 and TRBJ2-2): DAGVTQSPTHLIKTRGQQVTLRCSPKSGHDTVSWYQQALGQGPQFIFQYYEEEERQRGNFPDRFSGHQFPNYSSELNVNALLLGDSALYLCASSLQGTNTGELFFGEGSRLTVL.

The rearrangement joins TRBV29-1 to TRBJ1-2, with D maybe TRBD1 (5 bases). The CDR3 extends over 14 amino acids. V lost 4 bases and J lost 0, with 12 bases in between. Germline loops: CDR1 SQVTM, CDR2 ANQGSEA. CDR3 sequence (DNA): TGCAGCGTTGTGGGGGATCTAGCTAACTATGGCTACACCTTC. This gives the protein CSVVGDLANYGYTF.

This chain uses TRBV7-6 with TRBJ2-1, with a tentative D call TRBD1 (5 bases). V was clipped by 5 bases and J by 5 bases, with 10 bases between them. The CDR3 runs 13 residues. CDR1 is SGHVS and CDR2 is FNYEAQ in the germline V gene. The CDR3 nucleotides read TGTGCCAGCAGCCTCAGACAGAACAATGAGCAGTTCTTC. Translated, it gives CASSLRQNNEQFF. Full variable domain (remainder filled in from reference TRBV7-6 and TRBJ2-1): GAGVSQSPRYKVTKRGQDVALRCDPISGHVSLYWYRQALGQGPEFLTYFNYEAQQDKSGLPNDRFSAERPEGSISTLTIQRTEQRDSAMYRCASSLRQNNEQFFGPGTRLTVL.

In this sample, this clone turned up a few times. The rearrangement links TRBV7-9 to TRBJ1-1; D gene unclear. With 5 bases removed from V and 6 bases from J, the gap between germline ends came to 13 bases. Germline lookup yields CDR1 SEHNR and CDR2 FQNEAQ (reference sequence). This CDR3 comprises 13 residues. Here the CDR3 reads CASSRGRESEAFF. The CDR3 nucleotides are TGTGCCAGCAGCCGCGGCCGGGAGTCTGAAGCTTTCTTT.

The chain is built from TRBV5-1 and TRBJ2-3; TRBD2 might be the D (5 bases). The CDR3 has 17 residues. Germline-derived CDR1 and CDR2 are SGHRS and YFSETQ. Trimming left V 0 bases short and J 0 bases short, with 14 bases between. CDR3 nucleotides: TGCGCCAGCAGCTTGGACAGTGGACTCGTCAGCACAGATACGCAGTATTTT. Amino acid sequence: CASSLDSGLVSTDTQYF.

The rearrangement joins TRBV5-1 to TRBJ1-2; 10 bases map to TRBD1. Unmatched junction bases numbered 3, after V lost 4 bases and J lost 3 bases. Germline lookup yields CDR1 SGHRS and CDR2 YFSETQ. The CDR3 consists of 14 residues. The CDR3 DNA reads as TGCGCCAGCAGCCTGGGACAGGGGTACTATGGCTACACCTTC. The encoded protein is CASSLGQGYYGYTF.

The chain employs TRBV5-1 and TRBJ2-3; TRBD2 matches at 8 bases. V was pared by 2 bases and J by 3 bases, with 5 bases of the junction left unmatched. CDR3 length equals 15 residues. Germline V gives CDR1 SGHRS, CDR2 YFSETQ. The CDR3 sequence: CASSFRAGETDTQYF. The CDR3, as DNA: TGCGCCAGCAGCTTCAGAGCGGGAGAAACAGATACGCAGTATTTT. Looking up the rest from reference TRBV5-1 and TRBJ2-3 gives the full variable domain: KAGVTQTPRYLIKTRGQQVTLSCSPISGHRSVSWYQQTPGQGLQFLFEYFSETQRNKGNFPGRFSGRQFSNSRSEMNVSTLELGDSALYLCASSFRAGETDTQYFGPGTRLTVL.

The genes are TRBV5-1 and TRBJ1-2, with TRBD1 identical over 8 bases. Germline lookup yields CDR1 SGHRS and CDR2 YFSETQ. Losses at the gene ends were 0 bases for V and 3 bases for J; bases not matched to a gene: 1. CDR3 length: 14 residues. The CDR3 nucleotides are TGCGCCAGCAGCTTGGAGACAGGGGACTATGGCTACACCTTC. It translates to CASSLETGDYGYTF.

The chain employs TRBV6-1 and TRBJ1-1; no clear D gene. Per the germline V gene, CDR1 is MNHNS and CDR2 is SASEGT. The CDR3 covers 13 residues. V dropped 7 bases and J dropped 0 bases, with 9 bases sitting between them. For the CDR3, the DNA is TGTGCCAGCACTGAGGGCATGAACACTGAAGCTTTCTTT. Amino acids: CASTEGMNTEAFF.

The gene calls are TRBV15 and TRBJ2-5; 7 bases agree with TRBD2. Unmatched junction bases numbered 12, after V lost 3 bases and J lost 5 bases. CDR3 size: 16 residues. The V gene's germline CDR1 is LNHNV and CDR2 YYDKDF (reference sequence). The CDR3 sequence is CATSRGGSRGQETQYF. The CDR3 bases are TGTGCCACCAGCAGGGGGGGGTCGAGGGGCCAGGAGACCCAGTACTTC.

The rearrangement joins TRBV6-6 to TRBJ2-1; D is unclear. V dropped 1 base and J dropped 6 bases, with 1 base sitting between them. CDR1 and CDR2 (germline): MNHNY, SVGAGI (reference sequence). The CDR3 spans 11 residues. The CDR3 loop is CASSYFNEQFF. CDR3 bases: TGTGCCAGCAGTTACTTCAATGAGCAGTTCTTC.

The chain has TRBV7-9 and TRBJ2-3, with D tentatively TRBD1 (5 bases). The CDR3 totals 15 residues. V was cut by 1 base and J by 2 bases, with 10 bases left in between. Germline CDR1 and CDR2: SEHNR and FQNEAQ (reference sequence). CDR3: CASSLGTTVTDTQYF. The CDR3 nucleotides read TGTGCCAGCAGCTTAGGGACGACAGTCACAGATACGCAGTATTTT.

The rearrangement joins TRBV5-4 to TRBJ2-5; tentatively, D is TRBD2 (5 bases). The V gene lost 2 bases and the J gene lost 4 bases, with 15 bases spanning the gap. Germline CDR1 is SGHNT and CDR2 is YYREEE (reference sequence). The length of the CDR3 is 15 residues. The CDR3 here is CASSFGRAGRETQYF. DNA for the CDR3: TGTGCCAGCAGCTTTGGGCGGGCCGGCAGAGAGACCCAGTACTTC.

This clone was picked up a small number of times. The chain recombines TRBV10-3 with TRBJ1-1; weak D call: TRBD1 (5 bases). The CDR3 runs to 13 residues. Germline assignment: CDR1 ENHRY and CDR2 SYGVKD. Trimming stripped 3 bases from V and 5 bases from J, with 10 bases between. The CDR3 bases are TGTGCCATCAGTGACCGCCGGGGGACTGAAGCTTTCTTT. Protein: CAISDRRGTEAFF.

The rearrangement joins TRBV5-5 to TRBJ2-1, with a tentative D call TRBD1 (6 bases). Trimming pared 4 bases from V and 2 bases from J, leaving 16 bases between. Germline V gene data show CDR1 as SGHKS and CDR2 as YYEKEE (reference sequence). The CDR3 sequence is 16 residues long. DNA of the CDR3: TGTGCCAGCAGCCCCCGACGGGACACCCCCTACAATGAGCAGTTCTTC. This encodes CASSPRRDTPYNEQFF.